These T cell receptor beta chains were read from a single sample in a study of beta chain features in type 1 diabetes. This table comes from immunoSEQ multiplex PCR, and its TCRdb copy is limited to in-frame clones, with some not included. The sample lists some 350,000 clones; roughly 9.8% were seen once. The source material was central memory CD4+ T cells from blood. The receptors shown here come from a man under 40 with type 1 diabetes. CDR3s include the opening cysteine and the closing phenylalanine or tryptophan. The D gene is left open where the match is weak. The listing skips clone size in some rows; elsewhere it reads once, few, many or a size class.

TRBD2	TRBV19	19	many	TRBJ2-4	TGTGCCAGTAGCACCTTCAGAATGGGTAGCGGGAGGGCCGGAAACATTCAGTACTTC	CASSTFRMGSGRAGNIQYF
NA	TRBV28	13	NA	TRBJ2-7	TGTGCCAGCAGGCCTACCTCCCTCTACGAGCAGTACTTC	CASRPTSLYEQYF
NA	TRBV5-1	13	NA	TRBJ1-1	TGCGCCAGCAGCTTTCAGGGAGACACTGAAGCTTTCTTT	CASSFQGDTEAFF
NA	TRBV19	15	NA	TRBJ1-1	TGTGCCAGTAGTATGACCCAGGGGAAGGTGAGTGAAGCTTTCTTT	CASSMTQGKVSEAFF
NA	TRBV11-2	13	NA	TRBJ2-1	TGTGCCAGCAGCTTTGAACGGCACAATGAGCAGTTCTTC	CASSFERHNEQFF
NA	TRBV29-1	11	few	TRBJ2-5	TGCAGCGACCGGGTACGGGAGACCCAGTACTTC	CSDRVRETQYF
NA	TRBV5-1	13	NA	TRBJ2-7	TGCGCCAGCAGCCCACTACAAGTCTACGAGCAGTACTTC	CASSPLQVYEQYF
NA	TRBV18	15	few	TRBJ1-2	TGTGCCAGCTCACCTCAGGACGGAGCTAACTATGGCTACACCTTC	CASSPQDGANYGYTF
NA	TRBV2	12	few	TRBJ2-7	TGTGCCAGCGGCTCGAGCTCCTACGAGCAGTACTTC	CASGSSSYEQYF
NA	TRBV4-2	15	many	TRBJ2-3	TGTGCCAGCAGCCAAGACGGATTCTACACAGATACGCAGTATTTT	CASSQDGFYTDTQYF
TRBD1	TRBV7-2	14	many	TRBJ1-5	TGTGCCAGCAGCTTATTTGCAGGGGGGCAGCCCCAGCATTTT	CASSLFAGGQPQHF
TRBD1	TRBV5-1	16	many	TRBJ1-5	TGCGCCAGCAGCTCCGGGACAGGGGGCCCGAATCAGCCCCAGCATTTT	CASSSGTGGPNQPQHF
NA	TRBV11-1	15	few	TRBJ2-5	TGTGCCAGCAGCTTCGGAGGAACGTACCAAGAGACCCAGTACTTC	CASSFGGTYQETQYF
NA	TRBV5-1	13	few	TRBJ2-3	TGCGCCAGCAGCCCAAACAGGGAAGATACGCAGTATTTT	CASSPNREDTQYF
NA	TRBV19	18	few	TRBJ2-6	TGTGCCAGTAGTATCAGGTGGCTAGCCAGCTCTGGGGCCAACGTCCTGACTTTC	CASSIRWLASSGANVLTF
NA	TRBV6-5	13	NA	TRBJ1-2	TGTGCCAGCAGCCTCGACAGGAACTATGGCTACACCTTC	CASSLDRNYGYTF
NA	TRBV19	14	few	TRBJ2-7	TGTGCCAGTAGTATAAGTTCAGCCACCTACGAGCAGTACTTC	CASSISSATYEQYF
NA	TRBV2	14	few	TRBJ1-4	TGTGCCAGCAGCCTCGGTACAAGTCGGGAAAAACTGTTTTTT	CASSLGTSREKLFF
NA	TRBV7-2	16	NA	TRBJ2-2	TGTGCCAGCAGCTTAGGTGGGACGGCGAACACCGGGGAGCTGTTTTTT	CASSLGGTANTGELFF
NA	TRBV5-1	14	few	TRBJ2-7	TGCGCCAGCAGCACAGGAAGGTCGGGGTACGAGCAGTACTTC	CASSTGRSGYEQYF
NA	TRBV7-7	15	NA	TRBJ2-3	TGTGCTAGCAGCTTAGGGCTAGGATCCGGAGATACGCAGTATTTT	CASSLGLGSGDTQYF
NA	TRBV30	13	NA	TRBJ2-5	TGTGCCTGGAGTCGTGCTTCACAAGAGACCCAGTACTTC	CAWSRASQETQYF
NA	TRBV6-6	13	NA	TRBJ2-7	TGTGCCAGCAGTTACGGTCTGGGCTACGAGCAGTACTTC	CASSYGLGYEQYF
TRBD1	TRBV5-1	14	few	TRBJ2-5	TGCGCCAGCCTATTTGGACAGGGACAAGAGACCCAGTACTTC	CASLFGQGQETQYF
NA	TRBV4-2	17	few	TRBJ1-2	TGTGCCAGCAGCCAAGACCACGGGGGAAGTCAATCCTATGGCTACACCTTC	CASSQDHGGSQSYGYTF
NA	TRBV7-9	13	NA	TRBJ2-5	TGTGCCAGCAGCTTAGGGGCGAAAGAGACCCAGTACTTC	CASSLGAKETQYF
TRBD1	TRBV19	16	NA	TRBJ1-1	TGTGCCAGTAGTCCGAACCAACCAACAGGGGAGGCTGAAGCTTTCTTT	CASSPNQPTGEAEAFF
TRBD2	TRBV11-2	16	few	TRBJ2-7	TGTGCCAGCAGCTTATTGGGCGGGAGGGCCCCCTACGAGCAGTACTTC	CASSLLGGRAPYEQYF
NA	TRBV29-1	14	few	TRBJ2-3	TGCAGCGTTGAAGTGTCAGGAAGCACAGATACGCAGTATTTT	CSVEVSGSTDTQYF
TRBD1	TRBV7-8	15	NA	TRBJ1-4	TGTGCCAGCAGCTCTGACAGGGTTCGTAATGAAAAACTGTTTTTT	CASSSDRVRNEKLFF
NA	TRBV28	14	NA	TRBJ2-7	TGTGCCAGCAGTACCGCGACATTGTCCTACGAGCAGTACTTC	CASSTATLSYEQYF
NA	TRBV6-5	12	few	TRBJ2-7	TGTGCCAGTTCAACAGGGCCCTACGAGCAGTACTTC	CASSTGPYEQYF
NA	TRBV27	15	few	TRBJ2-5	TGTGCCAGCAGTTTATCTGGCTACGGGGAGGAGACCCAGTACTTC	CASSLSGYGEETQYF
NA	TRBV6-1	14	NA	TRBJ2-2	TGTGCCAGCATCCAGGACAGATACACCGGGGAGCTGTTTTTT	CASIQDRYTGELFF
NA	TRBV5-4	16	NA	TRBJ2-7	TGTGCCACCGCGGGCCAGGGGATTGGTAGTTCCTACGAGCAGTACTTC	CATAGQGIGSSYEQYF
NA	TRBV11-2	15	NA	TRBJ2-3	TGTGCCAGCAGCTTACAGGGCGTAGGCACAGATACGCAGTATTTT	CASSLQGVGTDTQYF
NA	TRBV30	16	NA	TRBJ1-1	TGTGCCTGGAGTGGTGATAGGCAACATGCGAACACTGAAGCTTTCTTT	CAWSGDRQHANTEAFF
NA	TRBV5-4	12	many	TRBJ1-2	TGTGCCAGCAGCCGGCAGGGTGATGGCTACACCTTC	CASSRQGDGYTF
NA	TRBV19	16	NA	TRBJ1-5	TGTGCCAGTAGTATAGTTCACGGGGATGGCAATCAGCCCCAGCATTTT	CASSIVHGDGNQPQHF
NA	TRBV28	12	few	TRBJ1-2	TGTGCCAGCAGTTTGACGGCATATGGCTACACCTTC	CASSLTAYGYTF
TRBD1	TRBV2	13	NA	TRBJ1-1	TGTGCCGGGCGACAGGGGCTGAACACTGAAGCTTTCTTT	CAGRQGLNTEAFF
NA	TRBV7-3	17	few	TRBJ2-2	TGTGCCAGCAGTCTCAGACCGACAGGTCCGAACACCGGGGAGCTGTTTTTT	CASSLRPTGPNTGELFF
TRBD1	TRBV10-3	14	NA	TRBJ2-7	TGTGCCATCAGCACCGGGACAGGGGAGGACGAGCAGTACTTC	CAISTGTGEDEQYF
TRBD2	TRBV4-1	16	few	TRBJ2-3	TGCGCCAGCAGCCCCTCAAGAGCGGGAGGGGGAGATACGCAGTATTTT	CASSPSRAGGGDTQYF
NA	TRBV18	15	few	TRBJ1-4	TGTGCCAGCTCAGTCGGGAGTTACAAAAACGAAAAACTGTTTTTT	CASSVGSYKNEKLFF
TRBD2	TRBV27	16	few	TRBJ2-1	TGTGCCAGCAGTTCCCTAGCGGGGGTCTCCTACAATGAGCAGTTCTTC	CASSSLAGVSYNEQFF
TRBD2	TRBV20-1	11	NA	TRBJ2-1	TGCAGTGCAATTACTAGCGGGAGAACGGTCTTC	CSAITSGRTVF
NA	TRBV6-5	12	few	TRBJ2-5	TGTGCCAGCACCGGGCATTCGGAGACCCAGTACTTC	CASTGHSETQYF
TRBD1	TRBV6-5	13	NA	TRBJ2-1	TGTGCCAGCAGAGGCACAGGGGTCAATGAGCAGTTCTTC	CASRGTGVNEQFF
NA	TRBV23-1	18	few	TRBJ2-7	TGCGCCAGCAGTCAATCTCCTAATCTGGGGCGTGTAGCCTACGAGCAGTACTTC	CASSQSPNLGRVAYEQYF
NA	TRBV2	14	NA	TRBJ2-3	TGTGCCAGCAGTGTCGATCAGGGGACAGATACGCAGTATTTT	CASSVDQGTDTQYF
NA	TRBV5-1	16	few	TRBJ1-4	TGCGCCAGCAGCACGAAACAGGGCGGGTTGAGGGAAAAACTGTTTTTT	CASSTKQGGLREKLFF
NA	TRBV10-3	13	NA	TRBJ1-1	TGTGCCAGCAGTGATTACGTCGGGGGTGAAGCTTTCTTT	CASSDYVGGEAFF
NA	TRBV6-1	13	NA	TRBJ1-1	TGTGCCAGCAGCCTAAATGGGAACACTGAAGCTTTCTTT	CASSLNGNTEAFF